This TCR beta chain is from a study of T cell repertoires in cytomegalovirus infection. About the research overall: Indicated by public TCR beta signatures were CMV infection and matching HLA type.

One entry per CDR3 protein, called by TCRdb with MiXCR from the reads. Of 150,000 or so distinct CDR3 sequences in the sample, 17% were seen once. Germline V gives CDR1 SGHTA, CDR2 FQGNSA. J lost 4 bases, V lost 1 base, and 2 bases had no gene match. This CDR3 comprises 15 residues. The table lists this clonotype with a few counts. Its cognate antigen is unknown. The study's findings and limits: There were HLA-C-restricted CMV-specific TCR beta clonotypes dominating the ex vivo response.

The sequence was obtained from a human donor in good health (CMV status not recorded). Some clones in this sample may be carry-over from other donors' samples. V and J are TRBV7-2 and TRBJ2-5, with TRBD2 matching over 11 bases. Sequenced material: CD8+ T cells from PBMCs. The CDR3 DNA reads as TGTGCCAGCAGCTTAGATAGCGGGAGGGGAGAGACCCAGTACTTC. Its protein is CASSLDSGRGETQYF.